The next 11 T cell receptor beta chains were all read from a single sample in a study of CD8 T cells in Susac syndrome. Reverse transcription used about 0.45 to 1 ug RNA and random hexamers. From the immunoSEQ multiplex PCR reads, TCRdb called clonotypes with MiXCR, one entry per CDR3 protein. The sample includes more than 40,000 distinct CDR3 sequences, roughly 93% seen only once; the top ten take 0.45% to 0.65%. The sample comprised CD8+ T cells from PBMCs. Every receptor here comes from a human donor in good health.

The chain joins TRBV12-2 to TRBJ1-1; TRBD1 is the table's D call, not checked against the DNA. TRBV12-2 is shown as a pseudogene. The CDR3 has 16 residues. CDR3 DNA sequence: TGTGCAAGTCGCTTATTACAGGGGGGGGAAGACACTGAAGCTTTCTTT. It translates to CASRLLQGGEDTEAFF.

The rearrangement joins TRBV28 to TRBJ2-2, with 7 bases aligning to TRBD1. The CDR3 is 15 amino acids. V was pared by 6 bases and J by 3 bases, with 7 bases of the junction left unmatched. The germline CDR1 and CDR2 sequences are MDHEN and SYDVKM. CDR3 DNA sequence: TGTGCCAGCAGCCCTGGGACAGACTACACCGGGGAGCTGTTTTTT. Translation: CASSPGTDYTGELFF.

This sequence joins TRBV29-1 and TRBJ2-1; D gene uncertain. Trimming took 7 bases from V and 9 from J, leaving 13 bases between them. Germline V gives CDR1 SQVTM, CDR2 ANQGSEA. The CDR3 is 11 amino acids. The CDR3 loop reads CSAPVLAEQFF. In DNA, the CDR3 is TGCAGCGCCCCAGTACTGGCTGAGCAGTTCTTC.

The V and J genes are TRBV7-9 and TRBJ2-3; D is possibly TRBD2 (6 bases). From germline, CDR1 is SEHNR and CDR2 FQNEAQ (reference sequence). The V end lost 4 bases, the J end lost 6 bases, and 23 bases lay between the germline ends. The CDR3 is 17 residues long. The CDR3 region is CASSSRFGGKGFDTQYF. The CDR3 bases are TGTGCCAGCAGCTCTCGGTTCGGCGGGAAGGGGTTCGATACGCAGTATTTT.

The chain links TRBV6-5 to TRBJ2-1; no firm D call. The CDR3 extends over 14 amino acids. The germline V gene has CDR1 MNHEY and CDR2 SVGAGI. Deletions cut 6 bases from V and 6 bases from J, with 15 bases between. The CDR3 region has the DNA TGTGCCAGCAGCGATCGGCTAACCGGCAATGAGCAGTTCTTC. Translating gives CASSDRLTGNEQFF.

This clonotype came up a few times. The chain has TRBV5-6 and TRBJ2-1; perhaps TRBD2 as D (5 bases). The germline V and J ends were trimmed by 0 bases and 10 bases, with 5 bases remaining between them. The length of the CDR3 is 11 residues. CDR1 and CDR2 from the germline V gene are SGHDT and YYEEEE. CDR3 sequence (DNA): TGTGCCAGCAGCTTGGGAGGGGAGCAGTTCTTC. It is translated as CASSLGGEQFF.

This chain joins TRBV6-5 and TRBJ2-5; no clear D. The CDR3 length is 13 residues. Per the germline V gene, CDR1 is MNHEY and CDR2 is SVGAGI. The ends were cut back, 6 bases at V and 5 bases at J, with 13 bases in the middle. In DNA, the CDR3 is TGTGCCAGCAGCCCTCTCCTCGGGGAGACCCAGTACTTC. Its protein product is CASSPLLGETQYF.

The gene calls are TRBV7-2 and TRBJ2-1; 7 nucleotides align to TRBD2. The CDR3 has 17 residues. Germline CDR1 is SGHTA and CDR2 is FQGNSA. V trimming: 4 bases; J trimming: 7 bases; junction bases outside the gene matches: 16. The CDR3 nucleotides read TGTGCCAGCAGCTCCCCTAGGGCGGGAGTGGGTAAGAATGAGCAGTTCTTC. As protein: CASSSPRAGVGKNEQFF.

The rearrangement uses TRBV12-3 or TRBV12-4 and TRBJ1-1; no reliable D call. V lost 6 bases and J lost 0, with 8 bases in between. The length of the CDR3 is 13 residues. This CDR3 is CASSSSLNTEAFF. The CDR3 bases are TGTGCCAGCAGCTCCTCGTTGAACACTGAAGCTTTCTTT.

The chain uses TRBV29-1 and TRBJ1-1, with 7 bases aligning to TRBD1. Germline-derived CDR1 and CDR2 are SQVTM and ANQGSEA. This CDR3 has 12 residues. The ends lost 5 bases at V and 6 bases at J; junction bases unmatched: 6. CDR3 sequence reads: CSVNRGRPEAFF. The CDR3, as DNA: TGCAGCGTTAACAGGGGCCGGCCTGAAGCTTTCTTT.

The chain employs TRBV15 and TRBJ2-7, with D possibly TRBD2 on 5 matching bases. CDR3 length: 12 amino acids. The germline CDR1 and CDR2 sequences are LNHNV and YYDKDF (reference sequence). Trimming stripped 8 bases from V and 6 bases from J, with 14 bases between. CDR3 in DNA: TGTGCCACCGGGAGAACGAGGGCCGAGCAGTACTTC. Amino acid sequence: CATGRTRAEQYF.